The 3 T cell receptor beta chains below all came from one sample that was sequenced in a study of post-analysis software for immune sequencing data. For these TCRs, the target antigens are not known. Broader study findings: Relative to controls, patients had several TRBV segments at higher frequency, with TRBV5-6, TRBV5-1 and TRBV20-1 among these.

The TCR beta cDNA libraries contained unique molecular identifiers. TCRdb re-called the PCR reads through MiXCR, storing one row per CDR3 protein. The sample lists 600,000 to 750,000 distinct CDR3 sequences; roughly three fifths were seen once. Sequences were obtained from blood. The receptor set was obtained from a girl aged 2 to 9 with multiple sclerosis.

This chain links TRBV15 with TRBJ1-1; D perhaps matches TRBD1 (5 bases). CDR3 length: 14 residues. CDR1 LNHNV and CDR2 YYDKDF come from the germline V gene (reference sequence). Trimming shortened V by 8 bases and J by 2 bases, and 15 bases separated the two germline ends. The CDR3 coding sequence is TGTGCCACCGGAGTCAGGGCTTTTAACACTGAAGCTTTCTTT. This encodes CATGVRAFNTEAFF.

The genes are TRBV13 and TRBJ2-7; D is possibly TRBD2 (6 bases). This CDR3 has 17 residues. Deletions cut 0 bases from V and 2 bases from J, with 17 bases between. Germline lookup yields CDR1 PRHDT and CDR2 FYEKMQ (reference sequence). DNA of the CDR3: TGTGCCAGCAGCTTAGGCCGATTTAGCGGCCGTACCTACGAGCAGTACTTC. Amino acid sequence: CASSLGRFSGRTYEQYF.

In this sample, this clonotype turned up once. The chain carries TRBV3-1 and TRBJ2-7, with TRBD2 identical over 10 bases. The CDR3 runs to 16 residues. V lost 4 bases to trimming and J lost 2 bases; unmatched junction nucleotides: 8. Germline V gene lookup returns CDR1 LGHDT and CDR2 YNNKEL (reference sequence). The CDR3 DNA follows: TGTGCCAGCAGCCCTGGGACCGGGACTAGCGCCTACGAGCAGTACTTC. Its protein is CASSPGTGTSAYEQYF.